This note documents a single T cell receptor (beta chain) sequence. Its antigen is not known. This CDR3 is 12 amino acids long. With 6 bases removed from V and 5 bases from J, the gap between germline ends came to 10 bases. CDR1 and CDR2 from the germline V gene are MDHEN and SYDVKM. This record comes from a study of post-analysis software for immune sequencing data. Unique molecular identifiers had been added to the TCR beta cDNA libraries. One entry per CDR3 protein results from TCRdb running MiXCR on the PCR reads. The sample consists of roughly 700,000 distinct CDR3 sequences, around 27% of them appearing once. Broader study findings: Patients showed TRBV5-6, TRBV5-1 and TRBV20-1 among a few TRBV segments more frequent than in controls. Compared with controls, patients showed significantly lower normalized Chao1 diversity. Batch-matched samples strongly co-clustered by F measure.

This chain uses TRBV28 with TRBJ2-5; a possible D gene is TRBD2 (5 bases). The sample was blood. This TCR was recovered from a girl aged 5-17 years with multiple sclerosis. In DNA, the CDR3 is TGTGCCAGCAGCCGAGGGAGTGAGACCCAGTACTTC. It yields the protein CASSRGSETQYF.